The 12 T cell receptor beta chains below all came from one sample that was sequenced in a study of PD-1 blockade in classical Hodgkin lymphoma. Assay used: immunoSEQ multiplex PCR; TCRdb lists only in-frame clones, some missing. The sample includes 20,000 to 30,000 clones, over 60% of them seen just once. Every single patient, without exception, relapsed after autologous stem cell transplantation, and brentuximab vedotin exposure varied. This material consisted of peripheral blood mononuclear cells (PBMCs), taken before the second cycle of nivolumab. The source of these receptors is a human donor with classical Hodgkin lymphoma.

V usage is TRBV28 and J usage is TRBJ1-3; possible D gene TRBD1, 5 bases. Between the trimmed V and J ends, which lost 2 bases and 0 bases, there was a span of 5 bases. This CDR3 has 14 amino acids. Looked up from germline, CDR1 is MDHEN and CDR2 is SYDVKM. CDR3 nucleotide sequence: TGTGCCAGCAGTTTAGACAGCTCTGGAAACACCATATATTTT. Its protein is CASSLDSSGNTIYF.

The chain recombines TRBV19 with TRBJ1-5; D is undetermined. This CDR3 has 17 residues. V was pared by 7 bases and J by 0 bases, with 19 bases between. Germline values: CDR1 LNHDA, CDR2 SQIVND (reference sequence). CDR3 DNA sequence: TGTGCCAGTACCACCTATGAAGGACTGGGTAGCAATCAGCCCCAGCATTTT. It translates to CASTTYEGLGSNQPQHF.

The chain has TRBV5-4 and TRBJ2-4, with TRBD1 identical over 9 bases. CDR3 length: 16 residues. Germline CDR1 reads SGHNT; CDR2 reads YYREEE (reference sequence). V gave up 0 bases and J gave up 7 bases; unmatched junction bases: 8. Written as DNA, the CDR3 is TGTGCCAGCAGCTTGGGGGTCGGGACAGGGTACAACATTCAGTACTTC. Encoded protein: CASSLGVGTGYNIQYF.

The chain uses TRBV30 and TRBJ2-7; a possible D gene is TRBD2 (5 bases). The CDR3 is 12 amino acids. CDR1 and CDR2 from the germline V gene are GTSNPN and SVGIG (reference sequence). V lost 5 bases, J lost 1 base, and 9 bases lay in between. In DNA, the CDR3 is TGTGCCTGGGGTCGCGGGTCCTACGAGCAGTACTTC. Protein product: CAWGRGSYEQYF.

The CDR3, as DNA: TGCGCCAGCAGCTTGGACAGGGCTTTCGCAAACATTCAGTACTTC. It translates to CASSLDRAFANIQYF. The chain links TRBV5-1 to TRBJ2-4, with D possibly TRBD1 on 6 matching bases. The CDR3 length is 15 residues. CDR1 is SGHRS, CDR2 YFSETQ, per germline. The V end lost 0 bases, the J end lost 6 bases, and 13 bases lay between the germline ends.

The V gene is TRBV6-5, the J gene TRBJ1-2; 7 bases are a match to TRBD1. Unmatched junction bases numbered 5, after V lost 0 bases and J lost 4 bases. The germline V gene has CDR1 MNHEY and CDR2 SVGAGI. CDR3 size: 15 residues. The CDR3 nucleotides are TGTGCCAGCAGTTACTCGATGGGACAGCCCTATGGCTACACCTTC. As protein: CASSYSMGQPYGYTF.

The rearrangement links TRBV27 to TRBJ1-2; no reliable D call. The V end was cut by 0 bases, the J end by 2 bases, with 10 bases between. Germline V gene sequence: CDR1 MNHEY, CDR2 SMNVEV (reference sequence). The length of the CDR3 is 15 residues. The CDR3 DNA sequence: TGTGCCAGCAGTTTATCGAACGCCCGAAACTATGGCTACACCTTC. As protein: CASSLSNARNYGYTF.

The chain employs TRBV23-1 and TRBJ2-5; 9 positions agree with TRBD1. TRBV23-1 is noted as an ORF with a role that remains uncertain. The CDR3 consists of 12 residues. This CDR3 is CVPDRGIETQYF. In DNA, the CDR3 is TGCGTCCCGGACAGGGGTATCGAGACCCAGTACTTC.

The chain employs TRBV4-3 and TRBJ2-3, with TRBD2 identical over 8 bases. The germline V gene has CDR1 LGHNA and CDR2 YSLEER. The CDR3 spans 17 residues. J gave up 4 bases and V 1 base, and 10 bases lay outside the gene matches. The CDR3 DNA sequence: TGCGCCAGCAGCCAAGTTCAAAGCGGGAGTTTTCCAGATACGCAGTATTTT. It encodes CASSQVQSGSFPDTQYF.

The V and J genes are TRBV6-6 and TRBJ1-5; a possible D gene is TRBD1 (6 bases). V was clipped by 11 bases and J by 3 bases, with 14 bases between them. The CDR3 has 13 amino acids. CDR1 is MNHNY, CDR2 SVGAGI, per germline (reference sequence). CDR3 nucleotide sequence: TGTGCCGGACGAGGACAGAACAATCAGCCCCAGCATTTT. Translated: CAGRGQNNQPQHF.

V is TRBV6-1 and J is TRBJ1-1; D gene unclear. Germline V lookup: CDR1 MNHNS, CDR2 SASEGT. V was cut by 7 bases and J by 6 bases, with 15 bases left in between. This CDR3 is 13 amino acids long. The CDR3 region is CASNWAIYPEAFF. CDR3 DNA sequence: TGTGCCAGCAATTGGGCTATTTACCCTGAAGCTTTCTTT.

The J gene is TRBJ2-7, the V gene TRBV19; the match to TRBD2 covers 8 bases. The CDR3 extends over 14 amino acids. J gave up 7 bases and V 4 bases, and 9 bases lay outside the gene matches. Germline V gives CDR1 LNHDA, CDR2 SQIVND (reference sequence). DNA of the CDR3: TGTGCCAGTAGTAAGACTAGCGCCGCCCGGGAGCAGTACTTC. Translating it yields CASSKTSAAREQYF. Looking up the rest from reference TRBV19 and TRBJ2-7 gives the full variable domain: DGGITQSPKYLFRKEGQNVTLSCEQNLNHDAMYWYRQDPGQGLRLIYYSQIVNDFQKGDIAEGYSVSREKKESFPLTVTSAQKNPTAFYLCASSKTSAAREQYFGPGTRLTVT.